Sequencing of this T cell receptor (beta chain) was carried out in a study of OX40 agonist ivuxolimab in advanced cancers. Across the whole study: It was permissible to have had prior anti-PD-1, anti-PD-L1 or anti-CTLA-4 therapy, and over 35% had some. Notes on the study in general: At 0.1 to 3.0 mg/kg, clonal expansion of CD4+ and CD8+ blood T cells had occurred by week 6.

As concerns this clone: Its antigen is not identified.

No patient had autoimmune disease or received systemic immunosuppression. CDR3 size: 13 residues. Germline CDR1 and CDR2: MNHEY and SMNVEV (reference sequence). Germline trimming cut 6 bases from V and 6 bases from J; bases unmatched to any gene: 4. Measured with immunoSEQ multiplex PCR; TCRdb has only the in-frame clones, and not every one. The sample lists tens of thousands of clones; roughly 92% were seen once. The source was CD4+ or CD8+ T cells sorted from blood, collected in a trial of the OX40 agonist ivuxolimab. V usage is TRBV27 and J usage is TRBJ2-3, with 9 positions matching TRBD2. The clonotype originates from an adult with an advanced solid tumor such as melanoma, head and neck, liver or kidney cancer. The CDR3 region is CASSLAGYDTQYF. The CDR3 DNA is TGTGCCAGCAGCCTAGCGGGATACGATACGCAGTATTTT.